The present entry profiles one T cell receptor (beta chain) with its context. This sample is part of a study of blood T cell repertoires in COVID-19. Study in general: COVID-19 samples collected from the United States, Italy and Spain covered acute and convalescent phases.

The CDR3 extends over 16 amino acids. J was trimmed by 0 bases and V by 5 bases; bases with no gene match: 9. Germline assignment: CDR1 PRHDT and CDR2 FYEKMQ (reference sequence). Data came from immunoSEQ multiplex PCR; TCRdb stores just in-frame clones and leaves some out. The profile covers around 51,000 clones, with 86% appearing a single time and 3.5% to 5% taken by the ten largest. The rearrangement links TRBV13 to TRBJ1-1; TRBD1 matches at 7 bases. The TCR sequence derives from an elderly man with active COVID-19. The sample comprised peripheral blood. The CDR3 protein is CASSAEDRLMNTEAFF. As DNA, the CDR3 is TGTGCCAGCAGCGCCGAGGACAGGCTAATGAACACTGAAGCTTTCTTT.